The 11 T cell receptor beta chains below were found in one sample sequenced in a study of cytomegalovirus exposure and HLA in healthy donors. PCR used 60 Vbeta primers and 13 Jbeta primers. Assay used: immunoSEQ multiplex PCR; TCRdb lists only in-frame clones, some missing. The sample contains fewer than 95,000 clones, around 80% of which appear only once. The sequencing sample was made of PBMCs. All receptors come from a man aged 25-40 years in good health and CMV-seronegative.

This chain joins TRBV11-2 and TRBJ1-2; TRBD1 aligns across 7 bases. The CDR3 has 13 residues. CDR1 and CDR2 (germline): SGHAT, FQNNGV. After removal of 4 bases from V and 2 bases from J, the junction contained 1 base not matched to a gene. CDR3 loop: CASSSQGNYGYTF. DNA for the CDR3: TGTGCCAGCAGCTCACAGGGGAACTATGGCTACACCTTC.

CDR3 sequence reads: CASSLYRGPLEAFF. In DNA form, the CDR3 reads TGTGCCAGCAGTTTATACAGGGGGCCCCTTGAAGCTTTCTTT. V is TRBV27 and J is TRBJ1-1; TRBD1 agrees at 9 bases. This CDR3 is built from 14 residues. CDR1 and CDR2 (germline): MNHEY, SMNVEV (reference sequence). V shed 1 base, J shed 7 bases, and the junction held 4 bases outside the gene matches.

The chain couples TRBV15 to TRBJ1-1, with TRBD1 matching over 7 bases. The CDR3 contains 14 residues. V was clipped by 1 base and J by 4 bases; unmatched bases: 3. Germline loops: CDR1 LNHNV, CDR2 YYDKDF (reference sequence). The CDR3 here is CATSRGQGSTEAFF. The DNA for the CDR3 is TGTGCCACCAGCAGAGGACAGGGTAGCACTGAAGCTTTCTTT.

The chain uses TRBV6-6 and TRBJ2-4, with D hard to call. The germline V and J ends were trimmed by 4 bases and 8 bases, with 15 bases remaining between them. Germline CDR1 is MNHNY and CDR2 is SVGAGI (reference sequence). The CDR3 covers 14 residues. The CDR3 DNA sequence: TGTGCCAGCAGTTCCCCGTTTATCTCGGACATTCAGTACTTC. Amino acid sequence: CASSSPFISDIQYF.

The chain combines TRBV11-2 with TRBJ2-2; D unresolved. The CDR3 has 14 amino acids. In germline, CDR1 is SGHAT, CDR2 FQNNGV. V was trimmed by 2 bases and J by 6 bases, leaving 10 bases between them. CDR3 amino acids: CASSLYSSAGELFF. The CDR3 DNA reads TGTGCCAGCAGCTTATATTCCAGCGCCGGGGAGCTGTTTTTT.

This chain uses TRBV4-3 with TRBJ2-2; 12 bases line up with TRBD2. The ends lost 1 base at V and 0 bases at J; junction bases unmatched: 6. Germline V lookup: CDR1 LGHNA, CDR2 YSLEER. There are 19 residues in the CDR3. CDR3 sequence reads: CASSQVWLAGGPNTGELFF. In DNA form, the CDR3 reads TGCGCCAGCAGCCAAGTTTGGCTAGCGGGGGGGCCGAACACCGGGGAGCTGTTTTTT.

The V and J genes are TRBV11-2 and TRBJ1-1; D is ambiguous. The CDR3 runs 16 residues. Trimming pared 4 bases from V and 5 bases from J, leaving 20 bases between. Germline loops: CDR1 SGHAT, CDR2 FQNNGV. CDR3 bases: TGTGCCAGCAGCTCTACGACTGCGGTTCGAAATACTGAAGCTTTCTTT. It codes for CASSSTTAVRNTEAFF.

This clone has a handful of counts. This chain joins TRBV29-1 and TRBJ1-1; 8 positions match TRBD1. Germline V gives CDR1 SQVTM, CDR2 ANQGSEA. V lost 8 bases to trimming and J lost 6 bases; unmatched junction nucleotides: 11. The CDR3 loop spans 13 amino acids. CDR3 sequence reads: CSTYQTGVAEAFF. The CDR3 DNA reads TGCAGCACCTACCAGACAGGGGTAGCTGAAGCTTTCTTT.

The chain links TRBV9 to TRBJ2-7; D might be TRBD1 (6 bases). Trimming cost V 0 bases and J 2 bases, with 15 bases left between them. This CDR3 is built from 16 residues. Germline CDR1 and CDR2: SGDLS and YYNGEE. In nucleotides, the CDR3 is TGTGCCAGCAGCGTAGGAAACAGGGTGGGAGCCTACGAGCAGTACTTC. The encoded protein is CASSVGNRVGAYEQYF.

The rearrangement uses TRBV18 and TRBJ2-2; 8 nucleotides agree with TRBD2. V lost 2 bases to trimming and J lost 4 bases; unmatched junction nucleotides: 3. The CDR3 spans 15 residues. Germline CDR1 KGHSH, CDR2 LQKENI. Here the CDR3 DNA reads TGTGCCAGCTCACCAGACGGGAGGGCCACCGGGGAGCTGTTTTTT. Translating gives CASSPDGRATGELFF.

The chain employs TRBV5-1 and TRBJ1-1; 7 nucleotides line up with TRBD1. With 0 bases clipped from V and 1 base from J, the junction kept 0 bases outside the gene matches. The CDR3 spans 14 residues. Germline CDR1 is SGHRS and CDR2 is YFSETQ. The DNA of the CDR3 is TGCGCCAGCAGCTTGGCAGGGGGGAACACTGAAGCTTTCTTT. This encodes CASSLAGGNTEAFF.